One and the same sample provided the 10 T cell receptor beta chains below, sequenced in a study of OX40 agonist ivuxolimab in advanced cancers. TCRdb's table, derived via immunoSEQ multiplex PCR, lists solely in-frame clones and lacks some. In the table there are tens of thousands of clones, 88% of which are singletons. The sample consisted of CD4+ or CD8+ T cells sorted from blood, taken in a trial of the OX40 agonist ivuxolimab. These receptors came from an adult with an advanced solid tumor such as melanoma, head and neck, liver or kidney cancer.

The CDR3: CASSLGELHTEAFF. The DNA of the CDR3 is TGTGCCAGCAGCCTGGGCGAGCTGCACACTGAAGCTTTCTTT. This chain uses TRBV28 with TRBJ1-1; D is undetermined. V shed 6 bases and J shed 3 bases, with 14 bases lying between them. Germline V gene sequence: CDR1 MDHEN, CDR2 SYDVKM. CDR3 length: 14 amino acids.

The chain recombines TRBV15 with TRBJ1-4, with 9 nucleotides matching TRBD1. The CDR3 runs to 14 residues. Losses at the gene ends were 5 bases for V and 7 bases for J; bases not matched to a gene: 5. CDR1 and CDR2 from the germline V gene are LNHNV and YYDKDF (reference sequence). The CDR3 DNA is TGTGCCACCAGCGTACAGGGGGCGCGTGAAAAACTGTTTTTT. It yields the protein CATSVQGAREKLFF.

J is TRBJ2-7 and V is TRBV5-1; 10 nucleotides align to TRBD2. After removal of 5 bases from V and 7 bases from J, the junction contained 6 bases not matched to a gene. CDR3 length equals 13 residues. Per the germline V gene, CDR1 is SGHRS and CDR2 is YFSETQ. CDR3 nucleotide sequence: TGCGCCAGCAGTCTAGCGGGAGTTAAGGAGCAGTACTTC. Protein sequence: CASSLAGVKEQYF.

The DNA for the CDR3 is TGTGCCTGCGGCGCTAGCGCATCCTACGAGCAGTACTTC. Translating it yields CACGASASYEQYF. The chain recombines TRBV28 with TRBJ2-7; TRBD2 is a possible D gene (6 bases). The V gene lost 11 bases and the J gene lost 1 base, with 15 bases spanning the gap. Germline V gene lookup returns CDR1 MDHEN and CDR2 SYDVKM. The CDR3 extends over 13 amino acids.

Only one count was recorded for this clone. The chain employs TRBV19 and TRBJ2-2; TRBD2 is a possible D gene (5 bases). Germline-derived CDR1 and CDR2 are LNHDA and SQIVND (reference sequence). Trimming took off 6 bases at V and 7 bases at J, with 12 bases between the two ends. The CDR3 consists of 13 residues. CDR3 coding DNA: TGTGCCAGTAGCACTCGGGGTAACGGGGAGCTGTTTTTT. It specifies CASSTRGNGELFF.

The chain employs TRBV2 and TRBJ2-1; 12 nucleotides match TRBD2. The V and J ends lost 6 bases and 2 bases, in that order; junction bases with no gene match: 2. The germline V gene encodes CDR1 SNHLY and CDR2 FYNNEI. The CDR3 consists of 15 residues. CDR3 protein: CASSTSGRPYNEQFF. The CDR3, as DNA: TGTGCCAGCAGCACTAGCGGGAGGCCCTACAATGAGCAGTTCTTC.

The chain carries TRBV5-1 and TRBJ2-1; maybe TRBD1 (5 bases). The V gene's germline CDR1 is SGHRS and CDR2 YFSETQ. This CDR3 contains 16 residues. The V gene lost 0 bases and the J gene lost 0 bases, with 10 bases spanning the gap. The CDR3 protein is CASSLEGLSSYNEQFF. CDR3 DNA: TGCGCCAGCAGCTTGGAGGGGTTAAGCTCCTACAATGAGCAGTTCTTC.

This clone was detected once. This chain uses TRBV15 with TRBJ2-6; tentative D call: TRBD1 (5 bases). Germline CDR1 LNHNV, CDR2 YYDKDF (reference sequence). V lost 0 bases to trimming and J lost 0 bases, with 21 bases between them. The CDR3 extends over 21 amino acids. In nucleotides, the CDR3 is TGTGCCACCAGCAGAGAAAAGAAGGGGCGCGGTGGGTTCTCTGGGGCCAACGTCCTGACTTTC. Translated: CATSREKKGRGGFSGANVLTF.

The rearrangement links TRBV15 to TRBJ2-1; D remains ambiguous. Germline V gene data show CDR1 as LNHNV and CDR2 as YYDKDF (reference sequence). With 5 bases removed from V and 6 bases from J, the gap between germline ends came to 14 bases. CDR3 length equals 14 residues. In DNA, the CDR3 is TGTGCCACCAGCTTCCCCCGCGGTGGCAATGAGCAGTTCTTC. It is translated as CATSFPRGGNEQFF.

V is TRBV27 and J is TRBJ1-5; D unresolved. V lost 4 bases, J lost 7 bases, and 11 bases lay in between. The germline V gene has CDR1 MNHEY and CDR2 SMNVEV (reference sequence). This CDR3 has 13 residues. CDR3 in DNA: TGTGCCAGCAGTTGGGGAGCACGGCAGCCCCAGCATTTT. Translation gives CASSWGARQPQHF.